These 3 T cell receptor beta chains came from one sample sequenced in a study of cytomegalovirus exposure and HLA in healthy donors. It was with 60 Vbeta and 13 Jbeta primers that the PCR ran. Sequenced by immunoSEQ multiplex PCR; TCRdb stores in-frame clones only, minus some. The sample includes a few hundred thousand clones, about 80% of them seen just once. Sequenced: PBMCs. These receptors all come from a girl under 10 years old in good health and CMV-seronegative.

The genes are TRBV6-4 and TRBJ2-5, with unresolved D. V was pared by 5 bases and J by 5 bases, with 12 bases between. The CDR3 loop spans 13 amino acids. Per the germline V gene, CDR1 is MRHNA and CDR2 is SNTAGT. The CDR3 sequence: CASSLTLLETQYF. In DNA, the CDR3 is TGTGCCAGCAGTCTGACTCTGTTGGAGACCCAGTACTTC.

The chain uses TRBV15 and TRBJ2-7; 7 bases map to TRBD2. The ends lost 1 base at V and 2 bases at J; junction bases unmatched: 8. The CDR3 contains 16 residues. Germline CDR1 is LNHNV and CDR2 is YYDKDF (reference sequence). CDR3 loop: CATSRVRGVTAYEQYF. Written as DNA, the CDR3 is TGTGCCACCAGCAGAGTTCGGGGGGTGACCGCCTACGAGCAGTACTTC.

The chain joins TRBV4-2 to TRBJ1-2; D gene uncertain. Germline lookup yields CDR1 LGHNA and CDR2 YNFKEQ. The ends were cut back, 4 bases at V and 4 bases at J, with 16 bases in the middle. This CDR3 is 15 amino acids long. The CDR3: CASSLEIREVYGYTF. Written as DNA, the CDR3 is TGTGCCAGCAGCCTGGAAATAAGGGAGGTCTATGGCTACACCTTC.